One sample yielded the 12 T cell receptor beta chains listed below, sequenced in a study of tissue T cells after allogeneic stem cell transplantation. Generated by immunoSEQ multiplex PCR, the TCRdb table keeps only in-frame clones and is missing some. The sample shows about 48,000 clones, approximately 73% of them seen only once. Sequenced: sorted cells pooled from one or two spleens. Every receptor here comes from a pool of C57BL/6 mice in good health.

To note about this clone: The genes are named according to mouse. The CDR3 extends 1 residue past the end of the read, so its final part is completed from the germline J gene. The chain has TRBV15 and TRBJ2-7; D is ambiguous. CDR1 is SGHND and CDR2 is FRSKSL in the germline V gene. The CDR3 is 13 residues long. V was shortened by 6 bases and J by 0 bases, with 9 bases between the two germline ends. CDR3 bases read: TGTGCCAGCAGGGAGGGCAGCTCCTATGAACAGTAC. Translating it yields CASREGSSYEQY. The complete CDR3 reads CASREGSSYEQYF.

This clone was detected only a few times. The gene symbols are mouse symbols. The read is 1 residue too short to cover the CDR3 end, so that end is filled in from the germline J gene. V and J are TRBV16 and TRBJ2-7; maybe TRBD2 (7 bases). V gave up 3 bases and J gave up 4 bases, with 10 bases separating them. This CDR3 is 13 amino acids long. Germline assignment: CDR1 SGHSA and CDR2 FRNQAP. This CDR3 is CASSLWGAYEQYF. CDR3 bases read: TGTGCAAGCAGCTTGTGGGGGGCGTATGAACAGTAC.

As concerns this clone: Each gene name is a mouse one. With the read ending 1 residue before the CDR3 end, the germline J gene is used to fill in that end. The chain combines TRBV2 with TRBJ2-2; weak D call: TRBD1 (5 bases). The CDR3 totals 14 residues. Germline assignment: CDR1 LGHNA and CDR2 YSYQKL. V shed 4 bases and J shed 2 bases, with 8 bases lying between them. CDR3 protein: CASSLQENTGQLYF. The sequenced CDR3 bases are TGTGCCAGCAGCCTACAGGAGAACACCGGGCAGCTCTAC. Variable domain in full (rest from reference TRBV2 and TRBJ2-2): DPKIIQKPKYLVAVTGSEKILICEQYLGHNAMYWYRQSAKKPLEFMFSYSYQKLMDNQTASSRFQPQSSKKNHLDLQITALKPDDSATYFCASSLQENTGQLYFGEGSKLTVL.

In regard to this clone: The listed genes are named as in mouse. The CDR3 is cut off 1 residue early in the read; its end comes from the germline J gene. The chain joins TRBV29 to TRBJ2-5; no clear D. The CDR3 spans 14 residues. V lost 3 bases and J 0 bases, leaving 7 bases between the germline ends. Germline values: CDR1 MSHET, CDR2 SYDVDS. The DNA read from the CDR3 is TGTGCTAGCAGTTTTAACAATAACCAAGACACCCAGTAC. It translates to CASSFNNNQDTQY. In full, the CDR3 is CASSFNNNQDTQYF.

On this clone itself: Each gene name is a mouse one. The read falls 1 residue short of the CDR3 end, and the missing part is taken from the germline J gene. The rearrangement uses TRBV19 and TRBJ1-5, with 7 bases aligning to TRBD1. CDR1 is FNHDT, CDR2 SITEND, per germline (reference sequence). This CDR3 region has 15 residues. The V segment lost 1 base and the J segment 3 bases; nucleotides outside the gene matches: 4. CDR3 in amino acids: CASSISQGGNQAPLF. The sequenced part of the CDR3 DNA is TGTGCCAGCAGTATAAGCCAGGGGGGCAACCAGGCTCCGCTT. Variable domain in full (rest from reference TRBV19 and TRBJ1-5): GGIITQTPKFLIGQEGQKLTLKCQQNFNHDTMYWYRQDSGKGLRLIYYSITENDLQKGDLSEGYDASREKKSSFSLTVTSAQKNEMAVFLCASSISQGGNQAPLFGEGTRLSVL.

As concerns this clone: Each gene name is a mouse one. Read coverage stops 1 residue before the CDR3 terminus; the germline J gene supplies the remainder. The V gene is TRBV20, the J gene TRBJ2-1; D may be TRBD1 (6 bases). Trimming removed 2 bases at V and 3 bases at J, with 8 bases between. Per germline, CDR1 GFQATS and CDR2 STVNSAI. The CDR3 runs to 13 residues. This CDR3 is CGARNRAYAEQFF. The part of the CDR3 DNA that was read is TGTGGTGCTAGGAACAGGGCCTATGCTGAGCAGTTC.

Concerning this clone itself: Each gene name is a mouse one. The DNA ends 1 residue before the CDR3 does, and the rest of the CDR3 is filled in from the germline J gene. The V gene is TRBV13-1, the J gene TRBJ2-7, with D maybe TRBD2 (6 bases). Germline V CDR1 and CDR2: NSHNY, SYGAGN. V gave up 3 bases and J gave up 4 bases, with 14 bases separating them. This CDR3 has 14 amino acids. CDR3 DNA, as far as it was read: TGTGCCAGCAGTGGCCGGGACTCCTATTATGAACAGTAC. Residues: CASSGRDSYYEQY. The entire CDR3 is CASSGRDSYYEQYF.

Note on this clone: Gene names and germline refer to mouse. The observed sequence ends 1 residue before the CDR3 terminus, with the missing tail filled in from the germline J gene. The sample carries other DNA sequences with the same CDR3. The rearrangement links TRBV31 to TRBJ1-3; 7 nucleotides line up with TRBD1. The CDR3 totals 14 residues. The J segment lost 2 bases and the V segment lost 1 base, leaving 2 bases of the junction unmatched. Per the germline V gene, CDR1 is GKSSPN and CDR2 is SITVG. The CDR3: CAWSRDRAGNTLYF. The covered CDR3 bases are TGTGCCTGGAGTCGAGACAGGGCTGGAAATACGCTCTAT.

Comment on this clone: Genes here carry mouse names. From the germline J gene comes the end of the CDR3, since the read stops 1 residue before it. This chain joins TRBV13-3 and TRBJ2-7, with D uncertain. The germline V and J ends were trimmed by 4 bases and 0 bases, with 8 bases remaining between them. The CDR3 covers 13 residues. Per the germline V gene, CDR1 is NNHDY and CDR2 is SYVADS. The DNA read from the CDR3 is TGTGCCAGCAGTACCGGGCACTCCTATGAACAGTAC. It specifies CASSTGHSYEQY. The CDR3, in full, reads CASSTGHSYEQYF.

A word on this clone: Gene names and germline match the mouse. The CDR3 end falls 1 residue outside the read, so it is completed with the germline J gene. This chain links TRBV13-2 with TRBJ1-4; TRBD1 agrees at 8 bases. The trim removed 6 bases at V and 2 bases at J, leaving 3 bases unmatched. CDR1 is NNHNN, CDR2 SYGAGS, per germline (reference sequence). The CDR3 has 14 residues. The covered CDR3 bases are TGTGCCAGCGCCCGGACAGGGTCCAACGAAAGATTATTT. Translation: CASARTGSNERLF. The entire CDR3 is CASARTGSNERLFF.

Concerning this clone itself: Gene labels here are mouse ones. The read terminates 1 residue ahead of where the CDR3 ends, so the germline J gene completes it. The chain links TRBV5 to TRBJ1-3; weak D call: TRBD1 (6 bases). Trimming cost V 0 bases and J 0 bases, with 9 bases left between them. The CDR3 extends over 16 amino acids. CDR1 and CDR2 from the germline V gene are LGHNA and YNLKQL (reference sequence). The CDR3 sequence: CASSQEGQNSGNTLYF. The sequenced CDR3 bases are TGTGCCAGCAGCCAAGAGGGACAAAATTCTGGAAATACGCTCTAT.

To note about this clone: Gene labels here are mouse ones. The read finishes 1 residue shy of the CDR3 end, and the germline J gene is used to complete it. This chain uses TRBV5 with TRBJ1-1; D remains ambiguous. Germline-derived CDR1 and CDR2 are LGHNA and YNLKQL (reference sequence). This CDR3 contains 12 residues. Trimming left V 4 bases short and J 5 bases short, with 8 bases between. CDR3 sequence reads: CASSPGFTEVFF. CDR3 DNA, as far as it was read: TGTGCCAGCAGCCCAGGATTTACAGAAGTCTTC.